This T cell receptor beta chain was observed in a study of blood T cell repertoires in COVID-19. V lost 2 bases and J lost 1, with 12 bases in between. The CDR3 is 16 residues long. CDR1 and CDR2 from the germline V gene are SEHNR and FQNEAQ (reference sequence). Assay: immunoSEQ multiplex PCR; the TCRdb copy retains only in-frame clones and omits some. This table has about 190,000 clones, 88% appearing once. The source of this sequence is a man aged 25 to 45 with acute or convalescent COVID-19. The chain uses TRBV7-9 and TRBJ2-1; possible D gene TRBD1, 5 bases. Sequencing was performed on peripheral blood. This chain's CDR3 is CASSLYVRGSYNEQFF. The CDR3 coding sequence is TGTGCCAGCAGCTTATACGTAAGGGGATCCTACAATGAGCAGTTCTTC.